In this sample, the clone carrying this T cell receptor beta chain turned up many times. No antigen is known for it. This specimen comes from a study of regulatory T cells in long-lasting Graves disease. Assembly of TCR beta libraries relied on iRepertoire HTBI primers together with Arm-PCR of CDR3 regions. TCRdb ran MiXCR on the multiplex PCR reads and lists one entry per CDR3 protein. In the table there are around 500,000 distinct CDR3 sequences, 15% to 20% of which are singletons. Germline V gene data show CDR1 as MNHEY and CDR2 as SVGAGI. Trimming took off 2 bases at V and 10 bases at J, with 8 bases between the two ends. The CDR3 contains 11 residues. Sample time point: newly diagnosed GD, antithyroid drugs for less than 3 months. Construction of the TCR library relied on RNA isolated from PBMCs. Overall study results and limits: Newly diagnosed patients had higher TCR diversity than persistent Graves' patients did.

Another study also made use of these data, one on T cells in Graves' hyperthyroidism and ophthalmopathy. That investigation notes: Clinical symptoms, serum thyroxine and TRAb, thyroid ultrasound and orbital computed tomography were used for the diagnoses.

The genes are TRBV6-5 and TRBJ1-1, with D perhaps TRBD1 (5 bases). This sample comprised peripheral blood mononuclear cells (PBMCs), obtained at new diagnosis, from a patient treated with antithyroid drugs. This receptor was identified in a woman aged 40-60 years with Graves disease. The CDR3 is CASSYQGLAFF. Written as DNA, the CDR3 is TGTGCCAGCAGTTACCAGGGATTAGCTTTCTTT.